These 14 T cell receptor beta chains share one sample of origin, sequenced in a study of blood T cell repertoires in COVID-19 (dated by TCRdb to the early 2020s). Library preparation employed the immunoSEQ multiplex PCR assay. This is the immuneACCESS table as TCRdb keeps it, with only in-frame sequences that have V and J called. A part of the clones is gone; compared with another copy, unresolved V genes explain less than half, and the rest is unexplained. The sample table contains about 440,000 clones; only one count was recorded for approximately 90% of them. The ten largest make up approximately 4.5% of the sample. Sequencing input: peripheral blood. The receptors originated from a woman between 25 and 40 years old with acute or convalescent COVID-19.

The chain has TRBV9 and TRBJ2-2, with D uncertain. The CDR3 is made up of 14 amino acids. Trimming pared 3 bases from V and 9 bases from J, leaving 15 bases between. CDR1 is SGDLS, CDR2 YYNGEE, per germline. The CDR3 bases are TGTGCCAGCAGCGCCCCAGGCAGGCCCCGGGAGCTGTTTTTT. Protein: CASSAPGRPRELFF.

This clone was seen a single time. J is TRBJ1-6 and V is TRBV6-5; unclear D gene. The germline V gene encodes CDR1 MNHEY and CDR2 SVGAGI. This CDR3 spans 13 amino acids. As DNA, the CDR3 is TGTACGGCGGCGAGCTCCTATAATTCACCCCTCCACTTT. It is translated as CTAASSYNSPLHF.

CDR3 residues: CASSLSGLGLYEQYF. CDR3 sequence (DNA): TGTGCCAGCTCTCTTTCTGGTCTAGGCCTCTACGAGCAGTACTTC. The chain links TRBV7-6 to TRBJ2-7; D ambiguous. V was clipped by 8 bases and J by 3 bases, with 20 bases between them. The CDR3 is 15 residues long. CDR1 is SGHVS, CDR2 FNYEAQ, per germline.

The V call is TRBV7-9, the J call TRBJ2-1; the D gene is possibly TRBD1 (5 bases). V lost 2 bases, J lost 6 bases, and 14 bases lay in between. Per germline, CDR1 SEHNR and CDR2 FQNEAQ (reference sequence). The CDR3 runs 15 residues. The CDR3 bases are TGTGCCAGCAGCTTACGGGCAGGGTTAGTCAATGAGCAGTTCTTC. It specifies CASSLRAGLVNEQFF. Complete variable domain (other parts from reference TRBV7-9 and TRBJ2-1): DTGVSQNPRHKITKRGQNVTFRCDPISEHNRLYWYRQTLGQGPEFLTYFQNEAQLEKSRLLSDRFSAERPKGSFSTLEIQRTEQGDSAMYLCASSLRAGLVNEQFFGPGTRLTVL.

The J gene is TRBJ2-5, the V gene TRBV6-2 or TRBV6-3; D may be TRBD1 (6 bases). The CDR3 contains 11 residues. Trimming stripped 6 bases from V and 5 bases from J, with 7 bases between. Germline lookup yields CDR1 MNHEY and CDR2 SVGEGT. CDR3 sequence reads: CASSQGETQYF. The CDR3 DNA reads TGTGCCAGCAGCCAGGGGGAGACCCAGTACTTC.

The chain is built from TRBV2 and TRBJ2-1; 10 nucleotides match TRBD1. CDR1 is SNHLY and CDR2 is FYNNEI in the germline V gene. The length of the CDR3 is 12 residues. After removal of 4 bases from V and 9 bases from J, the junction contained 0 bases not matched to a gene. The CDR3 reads CASSGTGGEQFF. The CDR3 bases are TGTGCCAGCAGTGGGACAGGGGGTGAGCAGTTCTTC.

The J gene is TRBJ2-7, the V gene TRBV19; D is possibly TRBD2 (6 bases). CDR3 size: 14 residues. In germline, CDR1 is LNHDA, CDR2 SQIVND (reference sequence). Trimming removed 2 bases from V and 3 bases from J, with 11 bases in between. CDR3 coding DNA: TGTGCCAGTAGTATAACAGGACTAAACTACGAGCAGTACTTC. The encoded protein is CASSITGLNYEQYF.

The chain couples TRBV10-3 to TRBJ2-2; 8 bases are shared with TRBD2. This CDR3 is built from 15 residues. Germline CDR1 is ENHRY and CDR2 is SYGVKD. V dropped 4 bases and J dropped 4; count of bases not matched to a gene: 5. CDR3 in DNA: TGTGCCATCAGTGGCATGGCGGGGGGCACCGGGGAGCTGTTTTTT. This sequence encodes CAISGMAGGTGELFF.

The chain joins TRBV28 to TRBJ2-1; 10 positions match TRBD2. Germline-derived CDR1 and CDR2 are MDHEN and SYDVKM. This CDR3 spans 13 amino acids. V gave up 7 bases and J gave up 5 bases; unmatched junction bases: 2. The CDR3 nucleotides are TGTGCCAGCATAGCGGGGGGAGACAATGAGCAGTTCTTC. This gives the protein CASIAGGDNEQFF.

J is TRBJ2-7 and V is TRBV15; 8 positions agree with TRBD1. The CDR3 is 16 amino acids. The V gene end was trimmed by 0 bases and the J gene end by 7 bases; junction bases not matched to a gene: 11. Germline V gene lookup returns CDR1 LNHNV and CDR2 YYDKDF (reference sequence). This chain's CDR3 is CATSRDPTGVTTEQYF. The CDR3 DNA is TGTGCCACCAGCAGAGATCCGACAGGGGTAACGACTGAGCAGTACTTC. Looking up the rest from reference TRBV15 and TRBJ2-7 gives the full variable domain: DAMVIQNPRYQVTQFGKPVTLSCSQTLNHNVMYWYQQKSSQAPKLLFHYYDKDFNNEADTPDNFQSRRPNTSFCFLDIRSPGLGDTAMYLCATSRDPTGVTTEQYFGPGTRLTVT.

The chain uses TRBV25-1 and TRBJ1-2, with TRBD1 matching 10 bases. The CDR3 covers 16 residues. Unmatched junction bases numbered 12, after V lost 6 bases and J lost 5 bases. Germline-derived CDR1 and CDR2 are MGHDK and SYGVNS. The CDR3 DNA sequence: TGTGCCAGCAGCGGGACCGGGACAGGGGTTCCGTATGGCTACACCTTC. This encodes CASSGTGTGVPYGYTF.

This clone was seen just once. Written as DNA, the CDR3 is TGTGCCAGTAGTATGGGGACAGGGGATCAGCCCCAGCATTTT. Its protein is CASSMGTGDQPQHF. The V and J genes are TRBV19 and TRBJ1-5, with 10 bases fitting TRBD1. Per germline, CDR1 LNHDA and CDR2 SQIVND (reference sequence). The CDR3 consists of 14 residues. Trimming at V came to 3 bases and at J to 5 bases, leaving 1 base not matched to a gene.

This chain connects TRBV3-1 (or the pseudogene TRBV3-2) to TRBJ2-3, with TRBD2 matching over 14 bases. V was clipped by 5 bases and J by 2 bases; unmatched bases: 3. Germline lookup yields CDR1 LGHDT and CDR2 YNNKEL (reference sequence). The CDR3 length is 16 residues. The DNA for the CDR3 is TGTGCCAGCAGCGTGGGACTAGCGGGGGACACAGATACGCAGTATTTT. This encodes CASSVGLAGDTDTQYF.

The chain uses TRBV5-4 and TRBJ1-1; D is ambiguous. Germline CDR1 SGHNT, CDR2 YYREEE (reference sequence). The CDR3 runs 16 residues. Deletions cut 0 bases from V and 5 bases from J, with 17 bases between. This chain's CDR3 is CASSLAPLGGVTEAFF. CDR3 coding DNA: TGTGCCAGCAGCTTGGCCCCCCTCGGTGGTGTGACTGAAGCTTTCTTT.